This T cell receptor (beta chain) was recovered during a study of OX40 agonist ivuxolimab in advanced cancers. About the study: Partial responses were observed in three patients, of whom one had hepatocellular carcinoma and two had cutaneous melanoma.

Points from the study as a whole: In CD8+ T cells, expanded clones were on average more numerous than in CD4+.

CDR3 length: 16 residues. With 2 bases removed from V and 2 bases from J, the gap between germline ends came to 14 bases. Germline assignment: CDR1 SGHTA and CDR2 FQGNSA. Sequenced by immunoSEQ multiplex PCR; TCRdb stores in-frame clones only, minus some. The sample holds 82,000 or so clones, around nine tenths seen once. In the case of this clone: Its antigen is currently unknown.

The source was CD4+ or CD8+ T cells sorted from blood, collected in a trial of the OX40 agonist ivuxolimab. This clonotype was sampled from an adult with an advanced solid tumor such as melanoma, head and neck, liver or kidney cancer. The chain joins TRBV7-2 to TRBJ2-3; D may be TRBD2 (6 bases). The CDR3 region has the DNA TGTGCCAGCAGCTTATTCGGGACGGGGGACACAGATACGCAGTATTTT. Its translation: CASSLFGTGDTDTQYF.